This TCR beta chain was retrieved from a study of CD8 T cells in ankylosing spondylitis. One entry per CDR3 protein, called by TCRdb with MiXCR from the 5' RACE reads. The profile shows fewer than 550,000 distinct CDR3 sequences, roughly 5.3% of them singletons. This clonotype came up many times. Its antigen is undetermined. Study observations and caveats: It appeared that ankylosing spondylitis blood was characterized by a TCR beta motif of several highly homologous variants.

The CDR3 has 15 amino acids. Germline lookup yields CDR1 MNHNS and CDR2 SASEGT. Trimming stripped 6 bases from V and 0 bases from J, with 9 bases between. This receptor was identified in a male donor with ankylosing spondylitis. The sequenced sample consisted of blood, either unsorted or a sorted T cell fraction (not recorded which). The V and J genes are TRBV6-1 and TRBJ1-6; D not certain. The CDR3 DNA reads TGTGCCAGCAGCCTAGGGTTCTCCTATAATTCACCCCTCCACTTT. Protein product: CASSLGFSYNSPLHF.